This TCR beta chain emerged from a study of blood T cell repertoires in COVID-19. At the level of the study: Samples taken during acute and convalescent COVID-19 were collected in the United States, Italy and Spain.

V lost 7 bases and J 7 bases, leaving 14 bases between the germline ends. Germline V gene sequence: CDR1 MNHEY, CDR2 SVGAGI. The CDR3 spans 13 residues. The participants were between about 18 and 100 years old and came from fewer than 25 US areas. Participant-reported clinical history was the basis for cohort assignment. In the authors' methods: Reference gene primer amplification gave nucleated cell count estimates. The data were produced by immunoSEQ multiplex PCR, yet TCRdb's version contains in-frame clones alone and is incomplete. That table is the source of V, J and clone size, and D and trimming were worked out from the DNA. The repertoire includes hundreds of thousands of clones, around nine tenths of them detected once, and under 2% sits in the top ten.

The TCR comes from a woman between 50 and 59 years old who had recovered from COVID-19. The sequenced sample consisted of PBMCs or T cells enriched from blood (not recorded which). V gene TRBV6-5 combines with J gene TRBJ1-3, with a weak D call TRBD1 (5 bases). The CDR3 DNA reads TGTGCCAGCAACCTGGACGGGGGGAACACCATATATTTT. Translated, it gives CASNLDGGNTIYF.